The 22 T cell receptor beta chains below come from one sample, sequenced in a study of STAT5B mutations in CD4+ large granular lymphocyte leukemia (dated by TCRdb to 2022 to 2024). Receptor libraries were prepared by the immunoSEQ multiplex PCR assay. TCRdb stores this immuneACCESS table with in-frame sequences only. Part of the clones is absent; in the studies checked, under half of the shortfall reflects unresolved V genes, and no reason is known for the rest. Within this sample are 35,000 or so clones, with about 91% of them counted one time only. The ten largest clonotypes hold roughly 0.98% of the sample. The sequenced sample consisted of CD4+ T cells from blood buffy coats. Receptor source: a human donor in good health.

This rearrangement joins TRBV10-3 to TRBJ2-3; D might be TRBD2 (6 bases). The V end lost 6 bases, the J end lost 4 bases, and 11 bases lay between the germline ends. The CDR3 covers 13 residues. Germline V gene sequence: CDR1 ENHRY, CDR2 SYGVKD. The CDR3 loop reads CAISGGVADTQYF. For the CDR3, the DNA is TGTGCCATCAGCGGAGGGGTGGCAGATACGCAGTATTTT.

The rearrangement joins TRBV7-6 to TRBJ2-5; possibly TRBD2 for D (5 bases). The length of the CDR3 is 13 residues. V shed 5 bases and J shed 4 bases, with 11 bases lying between them. Looked up from germline, CDR1 is SGHVS and CDR2 is FNYEAQ. In DNA form, the CDR3 reads TGTGCCAGCAGCCGTAATCGGGGAGAGACCCAGTACTTC. Residues: CASSRNRGETQYF.

The chain has TRBV4-1 and TRBJ1-4; no reliable D call. From germline, CDR1 is MGHRA and CDR2 YSYEKL. This CDR3 is built from 15 residues. The germline V and J ends were trimmed by 3 bases and 7 bases, with 15 bases remaining between them. The CDR3, as DNA: TGCGCCAGCAGCCAGAGGGCCTTATCTGGTGAAAAACTGTTTTTT. It yields the protein CASSQRALSGEKLFF.

The genes are TRBV10-2 and TRBJ1-3, with D unresolved. Trimming cost V 0 bases and J 2 bases, with 8 bases left between them. Germline CDR1 is WSHSY and CDR2 is SAAADI. The CDR3 has 15 residues. The CDR3 is CASSESMGTGNTIYF. The DNA for the CDR3 is TGCGCCAGCAGTGAGTCGATGGGAACTGGAAACACCATATATTTT.

J is TRBJ1-1 and V is TRBV6-5; TRBD1 matches at 9 bases. CDR1 and CDR2 from the germline V gene are MNHEY and SVGAGI. V lost 6 bases and J lost 0; bases outside the gene matches: 2. This CDR3 contains 14 residues. The CDR3 region has the DNA TGTGCCAGCAGGGGGACAGGGATGAACACTGAAGCTTTCTTT. This translates into CASRGTGMNTEAFF.

The V call is TRBV7-2, the J call TRBJ1-2, with D possibly being TRBD1 (5 bases). The CDR3 covers 12 residues. The V end was cut by 5 bases, the J end by 8 bases, with 12 bases between. Germline loops: CDR1 SGHTA, CDR2 FQGNSA. In DNA form, the CDR3 reads TGTGCCAGCAGCGGGACGGTGTGGGGCTACACCTTC. Protein product: CASSGTVWGYTF.

This clone appeared a single time. This sequence joins TRBV5-1 and TRBJ1-4; D is ambiguous. Germline CDR1 and CDR2: SGHRS and YFSETQ. This CDR3 spans 14 amino acids. V was clipped by 2 bases and J by 7 bases, with 12 bases between them. The CDR3 DNA reads as TGCGCCAGCAGCTTCGGAGGGAGGAGTGAAAAACTGTTTTTT. This sequence encodes CASSFGGRSEKLFF.

The rearrangement uses TRBV5-6 and TRBJ1-3; 7 bases fit TRBD1. V was clipped by 6 bases and J by 3 bases; unmatched bases: 6. The germline CDR1 and CDR2 sequences are SGHDT and YYEEEE. The CDR3 loop spans 14 amino acids. The CDR3 here is CASNPWDSGNTIYF. For the CDR3, the DNA is TGTGCCAGCAACCCCTGGGACAGTGGAAACACCATATATTTT.

The chain combines TRBV7-2 with TRBJ1-2; D unclear. Germline V gene sequence: CDR1 SGHTA, CDR2 FQGNSA. CDR3 length equals 13 residues. Trimming took 3 bases from V and 8 from J, leaving 13 bases between them. The CDR3 region is CASSFGDWGGYTF. CDR3 sequence (DNA): TGTGCCAGCAGCTTCGGAGATTGGGGAGGCTACACCTTC.

The V and J genes are TRBV19 and TRBJ1-3; D is unresolved. The CDR3 is made up of 15 amino acids. Germline CDR1 reads LNHDA; CDR2 reads SQIVND (reference sequence). Trimming pared 3 bases from V and 0 bases from J, leaving 9 bases between. This CDR3 reads CASSISWTSGNTIYF. CDR3 coding DNA: TGTGCCAGTAGTATCTCGTGGACCTCTGGAAACACCATATATTTT.

This sequence joins TRBV27 and TRBJ2-7; TRBD2 is a possible D gene (6 bases). The germline V and J ends were trimmed by 6 bases and 4 bases, with 16 bases remaining between them. From germline, CDR1 is MNHEY and CDR2 SMNVEV (reference sequence). CDR3 length equals 14 residues. Here the CDR3 DNA reads TGTGCCAGCAGGCTTATGTCAGGGACTTACGAGCAGTACTTC. Protein product: CASRLMSGTYEQYF.

The chain couples TRBV9 to TRBJ2-3; D remains ambiguous. V lost 5 bases, J lost 0 bases, and 7 bases lay in between. This CDR3 spans 13 amino acids. Germline-derived CDR1 and CDR2 are SGDLS and YYNGEE. Written as DNA, the CDR3 is TGTGCCAGCAGGGAAACTAGCACAGATACGCAGTATTTT. The encoded protein is CASRETSTDTQYF. The whole variable domain, remainder taken from reference TRBV9 and TRBJ2-3, is DSGVTQTPKHLITATGQRVTLRCSPRSGDLSVYWYQQSLDQGLQFLIQYYNGEERAKGNILERFSAQQFPDLHSELNLSSLELGDSALYFCASRETSTDTQYFGPGTRLTVL.

This rearrangement joins TRBV11-2 to TRBJ2-2; tentatively, D is TRBD1 (6 bases). V lost 4 bases to trimming and J lost 7 bases, with 16 bases between them. The CDR3 spans 15 residues. The germline V gene has CDR1 SGHAT and CDR2 FQNNGV. CDR3 amino acids: CASSSVPRGHGELFF. In nucleotides, the CDR3 is TGTGCCAGCAGCTCAGTACCCAGGGGTCACGGGGAGCTGTTTTTT.

The CDR3 reads CASSLRAGAHEQYF. In nucleotides, the CDR3 is TGTGCCAGCAGCTTACGGGCGGGAGCCCACGAGCAGTACTTC. The gene calls are TRBV7-2 and TRBJ2-7; 7 bases are shared with TRBD2. Trimming took 2 bases from V and 5 from J; bases not matched to a gene: 6. This CDR3 is 14 amino acids long. CDR1 is SGHTA and CDR2 is FQGNSA in the germline V gene.

This clone was picked up one time. This chain joins TRBV20-1 and TRBJ1-4; D unclear. Germline-derived CDR1 and CDR2 are DFQATT and SNEGSKA (reference sequence). The CDR3 has 11 amino acids. V was clipped by 7 bases and J by 8 bases, with 11 bases between them. Here the CDR3 reads CSVRVAEKLFF. The DNA of the CDR3 is TGCAGTGTGAGGGTTGCGGAAAAACTGTTTTTT.

This chain connects TRBV13 to TRBJ2-5; possible D gene TRBD2, 5 bases. V lost 2 bases to trimming and J lost 4 bases, with 14 bases between them. The CDR3 is made up of 15 amino acids. Germline CDR1 PRHDT, CDR2 FYEKMQ (reference sequence). The CDR3 bases are TGTGCCAGCAGCTTAACCACGGGGTCGGCAGAGACCCAGTACTTC. Its translation: CASSLTTGSAETQYF.

The rearrangement links TRBV5-1 to TRBJ2-6; D is undetermined. Trimming stripped 4 bases from V and 0 bases from J, with 14 bases between. The CDR3 is 17 amino acids. Germline V gene lookup returns CDR1 SGHRS and CDR2 YFSETQ. The CDR3 sequence: CASSRLRIFSGANVLTF. CDR3 in DNA: TGCGCCAGCAGCCGTCTTAGAATTTTCTCTGGGGCCAACGTCCTGACTTTC.

This clone has just one count. V gene TRBV2 combines with J gene TRBJ1-6; D is ambiguous. Germline V gene sequence: CDR1 SNHLY, CDR2 FYNNEI. V was cut by 9 bases and J by 16 bases, with 19 bases left in between. The length of the CDR3 is 12 residues. CDR3 nucleotide sequence: TGTGCCAGGAGGGCCGCATCCAAGGCGCTCCACTTT. Translated: CARRAASKALHF.

This chain connects TRBV27 to TRBJ1-4; no reliable D call. Germline CDR1 MNHEY, CDR2 SMNVEV (reference sequence). The V and J ends lost 4 bases and 0 bases respectively, with 9 bases between them. This CDR3 is built from 15 residues. For the CDR3, the DNA is TGTGCCAGCAGTTCTTATAGTGCAACTAATGAAAAACTGTTTTTT. This translates into CASSSYSATNEKLFF.

V gene TRBV9 combines with J gene TRBJ2-3, with D possibly matching TRBD2 (6 bases). The CDR3 spans 15 residues. CDR1 SGDLS and CDR2 YYNGEE come from the germline V gene. V lost 2 bases to trimming and J lost 2 bases, with 12 bases between them. As DNA, the CDR3 is TGTGCCAGCAGCGTCGGGACTCTAAACACAGATACGCAGTATTTT. This gives the protein CASSVGTLNTDTQYF. The whole variable domain, filled in from reference TRBV9 and TRBJ2-3, reads DSGVTQTPKHLITATGQRVTLRCSPRSGDLSVYWYQQSLDQGLQFLIQYYNGEERAKGNILERFSAQQFPDLHSELNLSSLELGDSALYFCASSVGTLNTDTQYFGPGTRLTVL.

CDR3 loop: CASSLGGVNTEAFF. The CDR3 DNA reads as TGCGCCAGCAGCTTGGGGGGGGTGAACACTGAAGCTTTCTTT. The rearrangement links TRBV5-1 to TRBJ1-1, with a tentative D call TRBD1 (5 bases). The germline V gene has CDR1 SGHRS and CDR2 YFSETQ. The V end was cut by 0 bases, the J end by 0 bases, with 6 bases between. The CDR3 is 14 amino acids.

The CDR3 sequence: CASSQRQGNTEAFF. The CDR3 nucleotides are TGTGCCAGCAGCCAACGACAGGGTAACACTGAAGCTTTCTTT. This chain joins TRBV4-2 and TRBJ1-1, with 7 bases identical to TRBD1. V lost 2 bases, J lost 2 bases, and 2 bases stayed unmatched. The CDR3 runs to 14 residues. The germline V gene encodes CDR1 LGHNA and CDR2 YNFKEQ.